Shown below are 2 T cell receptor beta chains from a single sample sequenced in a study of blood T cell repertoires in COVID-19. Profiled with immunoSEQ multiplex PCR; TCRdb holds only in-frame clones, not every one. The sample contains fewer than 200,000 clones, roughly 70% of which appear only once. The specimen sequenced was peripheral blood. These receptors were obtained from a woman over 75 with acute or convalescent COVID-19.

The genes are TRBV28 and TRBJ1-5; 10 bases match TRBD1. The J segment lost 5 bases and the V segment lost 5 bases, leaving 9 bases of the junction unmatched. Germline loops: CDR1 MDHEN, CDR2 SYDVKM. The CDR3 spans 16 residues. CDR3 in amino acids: CASSASGTGDDQPQHF. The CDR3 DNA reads TGTGCCAGCAGTGCCTCCGGGACAGGGGACGATCAGCCCCAGCATTTT.

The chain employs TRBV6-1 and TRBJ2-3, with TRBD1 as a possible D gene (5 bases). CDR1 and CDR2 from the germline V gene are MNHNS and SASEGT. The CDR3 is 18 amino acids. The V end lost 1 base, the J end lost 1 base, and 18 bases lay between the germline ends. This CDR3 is CASSEDWGRVMGTDTQYF. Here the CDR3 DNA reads TGTGCCAGCAGTGAAGACTGGGGCAGGGTGATGGGCACAGATACGCAGTATTTT.